The 23 T cell receptor beta chains below were found in one sample sequenced in a study of monozygotic twins with inflammatory bowel disease. TCRdb reprocessed the 5' RACE reads, keeping one entry per CDR3 protein, no DNA. Its table lists about 150,000 distinct CDR3 sequences. What was sequenced was blood. These receptors were taken from a human donor with ulcerative colitis or Crohn's disease, or a healthy co-twin of an affected twin (not recorded which).

The chain has TRBV24-1 and TRBJ2-3. Germline V gene lookup returns CDR1 KGHDR and CDR2 SFDVKD. CDR3 size: 15 residues. This CDR3 reads CATSDSGYDPNAQYF.

V and J are TRBV29-1 and TRBJ1-2; there is no DNA to check the TCRdb D call of TRBD1. Germline V CDR1 and CDR2: SQVTM, ANQGSEA. The CDR3 length is 15 residues. The CDR3 is CSVESQGGLYYGYTF.

V is TRBV29-1 and J is TRBJ1-1; lacking DNA, the TRBD1 call made by TCRdb goes unchecked. Looked up from germline, CDR1 is SQVTM and CDR2 is ANQGSEA. The CDR3 contains 13 residues. The CDR3 loop reads CSATGVGNTEAFF.

The genes are TRBV6-2 or TRBV6-3 and TRBJ1-1; no DNA is available, so the TRBD1 call from TCRdb remains unchecked. The CDR3 sequence is 14 residues long. Germline V gene sequence: CDR1 MNHEY, CDR2 SVGEGT. The CDR3 sequence: CASSGQGGNTEAFF.

The chain recombines TRBV7-2 with TRBJ1-2. Germline V CDR1 and CDR2: SGHTA, FQGNSA. The CDR3 runs to 17 residues. The CDR3 is CASSFSGSGGLYGGYTF.

V usage is TRBV19 and J usage is TRBJ2-6. Germline CDR1 is LNHDA and CDR2 is SQIVND (reference sequence). This CDR3 is built from 17 residues. The CDR3 sequence: CASSMTVVYSGANVLTF.

The chain couples TRBV5-1 to TRBJ2-7; the D gene TCRdb calls, TRBD1, cannot be checked with no DNA. The CDR3 is 14 amino acids. Germline V lookup: CDR1 SGHRS, CDR2 YFSETQ. CDR3 in amino acids: CASSLATGHYEQYF.

This chain connects TRBV7-8 to TRBJ2-1; TCRdb's D call, TRBD2, is unchecked because there is no DNA. The CDR3 extends over 15 amino acids. CDR1 and CDR2 from the germline V gene are SGHVS and FQNEAQ. CDR3 sequence reads: CASSFRAGGRNEQFF.

V is TRBV27 and J is TRBJ2-7. Germline lookup yields CDR1 MNHEY and CDR2 SMNVEV (reference sequence). CDR3 size: 15 residues. The CDR3 region is CASSLNGVKSYEQYF.

V and J are TRBV5-1 and TRBJ1-4; TCRdb designates TRBD1, a call that cannot be tested without DNA. CDR1 is SGHRS and CDR2 is YFSETQ in the germline V gene. The CDR3 totals 18 residues. CDR3 loop: CASSPGTGGLATNEKLFF.

J is TRBJ2-7 and V is TRBV5-4; the TCRdb call, TRBD1, lacks DNA for checking. This CDR3 has 17 amino acids. From germline, CDR1 is SGHNT and CDR2 YYREEE (reference sequence). The CDR3 sequence: CASSLDFNPVSSYEQYF.

The chain employs TRBV12-3 or TRBV12-4 and TRBJ1-4; TCRdb's D call, TRBD1, is unchecked because there is no DNA. The CDR3 consists of 13 residues. This CDR3 is CATTGHSNEKLFF.

The gene calls are TRBV5-4 and TRBJ2-7; TCRdb designates TRBD1, a call that cannot be tested without DNA. CDR1 SGHNT and CDR2 YYREEE come from the germline V gene (reference sequence). The CDR3 consists of 15 residues. CDR3 sequence reads: CASSLRDRASYEQYF.

This sequence joins TRBV20-1 and TRBJ1-1. From germline, CDR1 is DFQATT and CDR2 SNEGSKA (reference sequence). This CDR3 region has 15 residues. The chain's CDR3 is CSANPPAMGDTEAFF.

This chain links TRBV20-1 with TRBJ1-5; the D call of TRBD1 rests on TCRdb alone, since no DNA is present to check it. The germline CDR1 and CDR2 sequences are DFQATT and SNEGSKA (reference sequence). The length of the CDR3 is 14 residues. CDR3 region: CSARDDSTNQPQHF.

The chain combines TRBV5-1 with TRBJ2-4; TCRdb lists TRBD1, though no DNA is available to test this call. Germline V gene sequence: CDR1 SGHRS, CDR2 YFSETQ. This CDR3 region has 15 residues. CDR3 amino acids: CASSTRGDPKNIQYF.

This rearrangement joins TRBV27 to TRBJ2-3; the TCRdb D gene call, TRBD1, has no DNA to confirm it. Per the germline V gene, CDR1 is MNHEY and CDR2 is SMNVEV (reference sequence). The CDR3 runs to 15 residues. CDR3 residues: CASSSNPGPWDTQYF.

The chain uses TRBV5-1 and TRBJ2-2; TCRdb's assignment of TRBD1 cannot be checked, as there is no DNA. The CDR3 has 13 amino acids. The V gene's germline CDR1 is SGHRS and CDR2 YFSETQ. The CDR3 region is CDSSYPGTGELFF.

V gene TRBV29-1 combines with J gene TRBJ2-5. The CDR3 is 11 residues long. The germline V gene has CDR1 SQVTM and CDR2 ANQGSEA. The CDR3 sequence: CSVVRQETQYF. Full variable domain (remainder filled in from reference TRBV29-1 and TRBJ2-5): SAVISQKPSRDICQRGTSLTIQCQVDSQVTMMFWYRQQPGQSLTLIATANQGSEATYESGFVIDKFPISRPNLTFSTLTVSNMSPEDSSIYLCSVVRQETQYFGPGTRLLVL.

The CDR3 loop is CASSLGRDTGEETQYF. This rearrangement joins TRBV7-2 to TRBJ2-5; the D call from TCRdb, TRBD1, cannot be confirmed without DNA. This CDR3 comprises 16 residues. Germline V lookup: CDR1 SGHTA, CDR2 FQGNSA.

This sequence joins TRBV18 and TRBJ1-1. Germline V CDR1 and CDR2: KGHSH, LQKENI. CDR3 length: 15 amino acids. This chain's CDR3 is CASSPLTRSNTEAFF.

This rearrangement joins TRBV12-3 or TRBV12-4 to TRBJ2-7; TCRdb's D call, TRBD1, is unchecked because there is no DNA. This CDR3 is 16 amino acids long. This CDR3 is CASSPGTGGDSYEQYF.

The V call is TRBV6-6, the J call TRBJ1-2; TCRdb lists TRBD1, though no DNA is available to test this call. Germline V gene sequence: CDR1 MNHNY, CDR2 SVGAGI (reference sequence). This CDR3 contains 14 residues. CDR3 sequence: CASTIGGAFYGYTF.